This T cell receptor beta chain was sequenced in a study of CD8+CD57+ T cells in acquired aplastic anemia. Study observations and caveats: In common between the patients and the controls were some 29 CD8+ CDR3 sequences.

Germline CDR1 is SGHVS and CDR2 is FNYEAQ. The CDR3 length is 13 residues. The germline V and J ends were trimmed by 11 bases and 4 bases, with 17 bases remaining between them. The use of genomic DNA as template underpinned the TCR beta VDJ and CDR3 profiling. TCRdb reprocessed the reads with MiXCR, giving one entry per CDR3 protein. The sample shows about 180,000 distinct CDR3 sequences, about half of them seen only once. Notes on this clonotype: No antigen is known for it.

J is TRBJ2-5 and V is TRBV7-6; D is possibly TRBD2 (5 bases). The origin of this receptor is a human donor in good health. Source material: sorted CD4+, CD8+, or CD8+CD57+ T cells (not recorded which) from PBMCs. CDR3 nucleotide sequence: TGTGCCGTAGCTGGCGGGCGGCGAGAGACCCAGTACTTC. Protein product: CAVAGGRRETQYF.